This paragraph covers one TCR beta chain sequence. This sample was taken from a study of blood T cell repertoires in COVID-19. As originally analysed: Researchers report that nucleated cell counts were estimated from reference gene primer amplification. Assay used: immunoSEQ multiplex PCR; TCRdb lists only in-frame clones, some missing. The D gene and trimming were derived from the DNA, and the V and J assignments and clone size from that table. The sample has 140,000 to 150,000 clones; about four fifths are singletons. The TCR was taken from a human donor with acute or convalescent COVID-19. The donor label of this sample is uncertain. The specimen was peripheral blood.

The CDR3 spells CASSLPGQGTEAFF. CDR3 DNA: TGTGCCAGCAGCCTACCGGGACAGGGAACTGAAGCTTTCTTT. The chain recombines TRBV6-5 with TRBJ1-1, with 9 bases aligning to TRBD1. The V and J ends lost 6 bases and 5 bases, in that order; junction bases with no gene match: 7. CDR1 MNHEY and CDR2 SVGAGI come from the germline V gene. This CDR3 is 14 amino acids long.